This T cell receptor delta chain was sequenced for a study of gamma-delta chains in newborns, infants, children. Study information: Polyclonal expansion of innate γδ T cells after birth follows microbial exposure.

Unmatched junction bases numbered 3, after V lost 3 bases and J lost 0 bases. The CDR3 sequence is 14 residues long. In germline, CDR1 is GEAIGNYY, CDR2 EKD. TCRdb re-analyzed the reads via CATT. The sample consists of about 5,300 delta-chain clones, roughly 20% of them appearing once. The sample was blood. The chain carries TRDV2 and TRDJ1; 7 positions agree with TRDD3. The TCR was taken from a child who was a newborn, infant or young child, either healthy, febrile or measles-vaccinated (not recorded which). This CDR3 reads CACDAWGYTDKLIF. The CDR3 DNA reads TGTGCCTGTGACGCCTGGGGGTACACCGATAAACTCATCTTT.